Below, one T cell receptor beta chain is given with its context. The treatment was: around 19 received Ad26.COV2.S at low or high dose, single or two shots; about five received placebo; per-sample allocation not given. All samples were drawn on day 63, counting from the first vaccine or placebo injection. Produced via immunoSEQ multiplex PCR; TCRdb's table is partial and in-frame only. The sample contains fewer than 500,000 clones, roughly 88% of which appear only once. The source of the sample is a study of Ad26.COV2.S vaccination and SARS-CoV-2 variants. CDR1 LNHDA and CDR2 SQIVND come from the germline V gene (reference sequence). The V end lost 1 base, the J end lost 3 bases, and 10 bases lay between the germline ends. The CDR3 consists of 15 residues.

The sequenced sample was peripheral blood, obtained in a trial of Ad26.COV2.S vaccine versus placebo. The chain employs TRBV19 and TRBJ1-5; no clear D gene. The TCR sequence derives from a person between 18 and 59 years old who received the Ad26.COV2.S COVID-19 vaccine or a placebo. The CDR3 spells CASSIGFQSNQPQHF. The CDR3 region has the DNA TGTGCCAGTAGTATAGGTTTCCAGTCCAATCAGCCCCAGCATTTT.